This TCR beta chain derives from a study of shared T cell receptors in the human thymus. There are 16 residues in the CDR3. From germline, CDR1 is LNHDA and CDR2 SQIVND (reference sequence). V dropped 8 bases and J dropped 6 bases, with 25 bases sitting between them. Method: immunoSEQ multiplex PCR; TCRdb's copy keeps in-frame clones and lacks some. Counted here are hundreds of thousands of clones, roughly 88% occurring once; the ten biggest clones make up approximately 0.01%. These same records also appear under a second study, on human thymus T cells.

This clonotype was obtained from a girl under three years old with a congenital heart defect. The chain is built from TRBV19 and TRBJ1-1; maybe TRBD1 (5 bases). The source material was thymocytes. CDR3 in DNA: TGTGCCAGTGTGCAGATCCGGGCAGGGAAGTACGCTGAAGCTTTCTTT. It encodes CASVQIRAGKYAEAFF.